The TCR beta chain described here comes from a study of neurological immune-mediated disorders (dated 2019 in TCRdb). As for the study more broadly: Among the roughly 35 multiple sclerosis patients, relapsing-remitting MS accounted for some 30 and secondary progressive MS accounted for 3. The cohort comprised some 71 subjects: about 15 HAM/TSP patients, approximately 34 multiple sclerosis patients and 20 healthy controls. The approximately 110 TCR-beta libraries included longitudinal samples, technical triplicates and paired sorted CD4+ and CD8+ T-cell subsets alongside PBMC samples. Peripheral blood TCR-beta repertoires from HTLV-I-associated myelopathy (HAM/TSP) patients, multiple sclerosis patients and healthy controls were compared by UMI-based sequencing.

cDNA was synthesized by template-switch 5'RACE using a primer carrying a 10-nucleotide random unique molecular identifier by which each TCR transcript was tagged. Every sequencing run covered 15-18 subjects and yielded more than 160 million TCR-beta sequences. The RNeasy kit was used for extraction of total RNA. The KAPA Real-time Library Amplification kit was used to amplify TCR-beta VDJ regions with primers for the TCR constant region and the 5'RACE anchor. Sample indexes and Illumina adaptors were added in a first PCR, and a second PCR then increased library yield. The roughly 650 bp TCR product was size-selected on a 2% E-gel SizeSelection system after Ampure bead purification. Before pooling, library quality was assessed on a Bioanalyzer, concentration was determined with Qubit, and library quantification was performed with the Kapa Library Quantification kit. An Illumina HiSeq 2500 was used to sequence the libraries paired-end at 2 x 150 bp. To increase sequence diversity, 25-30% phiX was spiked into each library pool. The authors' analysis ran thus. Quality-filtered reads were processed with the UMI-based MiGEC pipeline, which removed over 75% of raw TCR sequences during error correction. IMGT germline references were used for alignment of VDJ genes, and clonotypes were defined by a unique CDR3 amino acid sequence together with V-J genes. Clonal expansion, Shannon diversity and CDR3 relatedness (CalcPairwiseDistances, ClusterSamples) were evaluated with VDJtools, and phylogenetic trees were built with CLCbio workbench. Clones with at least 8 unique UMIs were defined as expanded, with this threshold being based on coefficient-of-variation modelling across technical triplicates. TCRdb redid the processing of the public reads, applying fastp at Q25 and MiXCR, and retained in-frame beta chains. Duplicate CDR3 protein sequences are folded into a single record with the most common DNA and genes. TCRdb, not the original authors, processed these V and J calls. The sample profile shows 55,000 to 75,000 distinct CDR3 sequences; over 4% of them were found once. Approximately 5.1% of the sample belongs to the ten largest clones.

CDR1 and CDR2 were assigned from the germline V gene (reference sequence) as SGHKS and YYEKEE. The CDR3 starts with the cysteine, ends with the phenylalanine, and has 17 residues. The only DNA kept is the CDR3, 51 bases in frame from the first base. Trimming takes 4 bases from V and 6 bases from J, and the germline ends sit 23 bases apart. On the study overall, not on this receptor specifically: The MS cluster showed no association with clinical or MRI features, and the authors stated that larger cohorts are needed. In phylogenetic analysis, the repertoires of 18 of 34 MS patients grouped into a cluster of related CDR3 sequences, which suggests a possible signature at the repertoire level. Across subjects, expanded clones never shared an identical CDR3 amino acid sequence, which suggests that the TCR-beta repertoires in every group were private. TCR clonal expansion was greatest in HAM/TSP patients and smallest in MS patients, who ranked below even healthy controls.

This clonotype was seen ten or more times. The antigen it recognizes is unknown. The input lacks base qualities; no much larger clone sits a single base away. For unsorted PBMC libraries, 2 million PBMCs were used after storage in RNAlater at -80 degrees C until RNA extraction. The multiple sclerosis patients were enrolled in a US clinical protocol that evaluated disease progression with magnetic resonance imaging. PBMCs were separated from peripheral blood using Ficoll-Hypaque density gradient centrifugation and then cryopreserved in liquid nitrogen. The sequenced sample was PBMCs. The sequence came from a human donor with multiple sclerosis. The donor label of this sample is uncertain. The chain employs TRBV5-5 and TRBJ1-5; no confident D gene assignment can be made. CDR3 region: CASSLDVLGGLGQPQHF. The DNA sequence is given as TGTGCCAGCAGCCTGGACGTCCTGGGTGGCCTGGGTCAGCCCCAGCATTTT.